One and the same sample provided the 27 T cell receptor beta chains below, sequenced in a study of cytomegalovirus exposure and HLA in healthy donors. The PCR made use of 60 Vbeta and 13 Jbeta primers. Sequencing was performed with immunoSEQ multiplex PCR; in TCRdb, only in-frame clones are kept and a portion is missing. The sample records approximately 170,000 clones, over 70% being singletons. Sequencing was performed on PBMCs. Every receptor here comes from a boy under 10 years old in good health and CMV-seronegative.

This clone appeared once. The J gene is TRBJ2-1, the V gene TRBV6-4, with a tentative D call TRBD1 (6 bases). Germline V lookup: CDR1 MRHNA, CDR2 SNTAGT. V was shortened by 5 bases and J by 0 bases, with 17 bases between the two germline ends. The CDR3 extends over 17 amino acids. The CDR3 spells CASSSTPQGSSYNEQFF. The CDR3 DNA reads TGTGCCAGCAGTTCTACCCCCCAGGGGAGCTCCTACAATGAGCAGTTCTTC.

The chain is built from TRBV4-1 and TRBJ1-6; perhaps TRBD1 as D (5 bases). CDR3 length: 17 amino acids. CDR1 is MGHRA and CDR2 is YSYEKL in the germline V gene. Trimming took off 0 bases at V and 10 bases at J, with 19 bases between the two ends. CDR3 coding DNA: TGCGCCAGCAGCCAAGATAGGGGCAGGGTGGGCCTCTCACCCCTCCACTTT. This translates into CASSQDRGRVGLSPLHF.

The rearrangement uses TRBV12-5 and TRBJ2-5; unclear D gene. Germline V gives CDR1 LGHNT, CDR2 FRNRAP. Trimming pared 7 bases from V and 4 bases from J, leaving 13 bases between. The CDR3 has 13 amino acids. The CDR3 is CASASLPGETQYF. The CDR3 DNA reads TGTGCTAGTGCCTCCCTGCCAGGAGAGACCCAGTACTTC.

The chain employs TRBV7-8 and TRBJ2-1; TRBD2 agrees at 14 bases. Looked up from germline, CDR1 is SGHVS and CDR2 is FQNEAQ. This CDR3 contains 18 residues. The J segment lost 2 bases and the V segment lost 3 bases, leaving 6 bases of the junction unmatched. CDR3 in DNA: TGTGCCAGCAGCTTGGGACTAGCGGGAGAGATGGCCTACAATGAGCAGTTCTTC. Translation gives CASSLGLAGEMAYNEQFF.

J is TRBJ2-3 and V is TRBV7-6, with D uncertain. In germline, CDR1 is SGHVS, CDR2 FNYEAQ. CDR3 length equals 12 residues. The ends were cut back, 4 bases at V and 2 bases at J, with 4 bases in the middle. The CDR3 sequence is CASSSITDTQYF. DNA for the CDR3: TGTGCCAGCAGCTCCATCACAGATACGCAGTATTTT.

This chain uses TRBV10-1 with TRBJ2-5; D remains ambiguous. The germline V and J ends were trimmed by 2 bases and 1 base, with 11 bases remaining between them. This CDR3 contains 15 residues. In germline, CDR1 is WNHNN, CDR2 SYGVQD (reference sequence). This chain's CDR3 is CASSEIPGAQETQYF. The CDR3 DNA reads as TGCGCCAGCAGTGAGATTCCGGGTGCCCAAGAGACCCAGTACTTC.

The chain uses TRBV6-6 and TRBJ2-7; 11 nucleotides agree with TRBD2. The CDR3 is 16 residues long. Germline trimming cut 4 bases from V and 2 bases from J; bases unmatched to any gene: 7. CDR1 and CDR2 from the germline V gene are MNHNY and SVGAGI (reference sequence). The CDR3 is CASSSTTSGTTYEQYF. As DNA, the CDR3 is TGTGCCAGCAGTTCCACGACTAGCGGGACCACCTACGAGCAGTACTTC.

DNA for the CDR3: TGCAGCGTTAGGGGCTCTGGGGCCAACGTCCTGACTTTC. Translated: CSVRGSGANVLTF. The chain combines TRBV29-1 with TRBJ2-6, with D perhaps TRBD1 (5 bases). The germline V gene encodes CDR1 SQVTM and CDR2 ANQGSEA. V lost 5 bases to trimming and J lost 0 bases, with 5 bases between them. The CDR3 is made up of 13 amino acids.

The V and J genes are TRBV6-1 and TRBJ1-5; D call uncertain. The CDR3 is made up of 14 amino acids. The V and J ends lost 6 bases and 4 bases respectively, with 13 bases between them. In germline, CDR1 is MNHNS, CDR2 SASEGT. CDR3 coding DNA: TGTGCCAGCAGACCGGGAATGGGAAATCAGCCCCAGCATTTT. Translation gives CASRPGMGNQPQHF.

CDR3 sequence (DNA): TGTGCCAGCTCACTTAGGGTCCCCGGGACTAGCGGTCTGGAAGAGCAGTACTTC. It specifies CASSLRVPGTSGLEEQYF. The rearrangement uses TRBV18 and TRBJ2-7; 11 positions match TRBD2. V shed 4 bases and J 7 bases; nucleotides not matched to a gene: 18. The CDR3 is 18 amino acids. Germline CDR1 and CDR2: KGHSH and LQKENI.

This chain joins TRBV11-2 and TRBJ2-3, with no clear D. The CDR3 has 17 amino acids. Per the germline V gene, CDR1 is SGHAT and CDR2 is FQNNGV. Trimming took off 1 base at V and 0 bases at J, with 14 bases between the two ends. CDR3 sequence: CASSLGPVPYSTDTQYF. The CDR3 DNA follows: TGTGCCAGCAGCTTAGGCCCAGTACCATATAGCACAGATACGCAGTATTTT.

The CDR3 DNA follows: TGTGCCAGTAGTATTCTGGACAGGCAATATCAGCCCCAGCATTTT. Protein: CASSILDRQYQPQHF. V and J are TRBV19 and TRBJ1-5, with 7 nucleotides matching TRBD1. This CDR3 spans 15 amino acids. Germline CDR1 is LNHDA and CDR2 is SQIVND (reference sequence). Losses at the gene ends were 3 bases for V and 5 bases for J; bases not matched to a gene: 7.

This chain connects TRBV10-2 to TRBJ2-7; TRBD2 matches 8 bases. The CDR3 is 15 residues long. From germline, CDR1 is WSHSY and CDR2 SAAADI. After removal of 3 bases from V and 0 bases from J, the junction contained 4 bases not matched to a gene. This CDR3 reads CASSDTGLASYEQYV. CDR3 DNA sequence: TGCGCCAGCAGTGATACCGGACTAGCCTCCTACGAGCAGTACGTC.

For this clone: The same CDR3 can be traced to other DNA sequences in this sample. This sequence joins TRBV15 and TRBJ1-5; perhaps TRBD1 as D (5 bases). The V gene lost 0 bases and the J gene lost 4 bases, with 10 bases spanning the gap. This CDR3 spans 15 amino acids. Per germline, CDR1 LNHNV and CDR2 YYDKDF (reference sequence). The CDR3 reads CATSRDLGGNQPQHF. CDR3 nucleotide sequence: TGTGCCACCAGCAGAGATCTTGGGGGGAATCAGCCCCAGCATTTT.

The chain has TRBV7-2 and TRBJ1-5, with D tentatively TRBD1 (5 bases). The CDR3 spans 13 residues. The germline CDR1 and CDR2 sequences are SGHTA and FQGNSA. Trimming shortened V by 1 base and J by 4 bases, and 5 bases separated the two germline ends. CDR3 loop: CASSLDRNQPQHF. CDR3 bases: TGTGCCAGCAGCTTAGACAGGAATCAGCCCCAGCATTTT.

The V call is TRBV4-3, the J call TRBJ1-2, with D perhaps TRBD1 (6 bases). The germline gives CDR1 LGHNA, CDR2 YSLEER. V was cut by 3 bases and J by 4 bases, with 18 bases left in between. The CDR3 consists of 16 residues. The CDR3 sequence is CASSQGYQGPFYGYTF. Written as DNA, the CDR3 is TGCGCCAGCAGCCAGGGCTACCAGGGGCCATTCTATGGCTACACCTTC.

The chain joins TRBV7-6 to TRBJ2-2, with TRBD1 as a possible D gene (6 bases). The V end lost 5 bases, the J end lost 6 bases, and 10 bases lay between the germline ends. Looked up from germline, CDR1 is SGHVS and CDR2 is FNYEAQ. The length of the CDR3 is 13 residues. The CDR3 spells CASSTRTAGELFF. In DNA, the CDR3 is TGTGCCAGCAGCACTCGGACAGCCGGGGAGCTGTTTTTT.

This chain connects TRBV30 to TRBJ2-3; 11 nucleotides agree with TRBD2. Germline V gene lookup returns CDR1 GTSNPN and CDR2 SVGIG (reference sequence). V lost 7 bases, J lost 3 bases, and 3 bases stayed unmatched. CDR3 length: 13 amino acids. The CDR3 coding sequence is TGTGCCTTGACTAGCGGGATAACAGATACGCAGTATTTT. It encodes CALTSGITDTQYF.

A few counts support this clone. The chain is built from TRBV6-6 and TRBJ1-1, with TRBD1 matching 10 bases. J gave up 5 bases and V 2 bases, and 5 bases lay outside the gene matches. Looked up from germline, CDR1 is MNHNY and CDR2 is SVGAGI (reference sequence). CDR3 length equals 15 residues. CDR3 protein: CASSYPTGGPTEAFF. Written as DNA, the CDR3 is TGTGCCAGCAGTTACCCGACAGGGGGCCCGACTGAAGCTTTCTTT.

The V call is TRBV5-6, the J call TRBJ2-5; 7 bases are a match to TRBD1. The germline CDR1 and CDR2 sequences are SGHDT and YYEEEE. The CDR3 runs 14 residues. V lost 4 bases and J lost 5; bases outside the gene matches: 8. The chain's CDR3 is CASSLKGGAETQYF. CDR3 DNA: TGTGCCAGCAGCCTCAAAGGGGGCGCGGAGACCCAGTACTTC.

V and J are TRBV7-6 and TRBJ1-1, with TRBD1 identical over 9 bases. The length of the CDR3 is 15 residues. Germline values: CDR1 SGHVS, CDR2 FNYEAQ. Trimming cost V 4 bases and J 0 bases; bases outside gene matches: 3. CDR3 bases: TGTGCCAGCAGCTCCGGACAGGGGATGAACACTGAAGCTTTCTTT. Its translation: CASSSGQGMNTEAFF.

This clone has only one observation. J is TRBJ1-1 and V is TRBV19; no firm D call. V was trimmed by 3 bases and J by 14 bases, leaving 16 bases between them. The length of the CDR3 is 12 residues. Looked up from germline, CDR1 is LNHDA and CDR2 is SQIVND (reference sequence). The CDR3 region is CASSISSAGVFF. In nucleotides, the CDR3 is TGTGCCAGTAGTATTAGCAGCGCTGGAGTATTCTTT.

The rearrangement joins TRBV29-1 to TRBJ1-1, with no clear D. Trimming removed 3 bases at V and 7 bases at J, with 18 bases between. The CDR3 sequence is 14 residues long. Germline V gene lookup returns CDR1 SQVTM and CDR2 ANQGSEA. In DNA form, the CDR3 reads TGCAGCGTTGATGGGCCTCGGGGAAGAGGTGAAGCTTTCTTT. Translating it yields CSVDGPRGRGEAFF.

The rearrangement joins TRBV7-2 to TRBJ1-2; D possibly corresponds to TRBD1 (6 bases). CDR1 is SGHTA, CDR2 FQGNSA, per germline. The CDR3 has 15 residues. With 5 bases removed from V and 4 bases from J, the gap between germline ends came to 17 bases. The CDR3 protein is CASSPSGGGGYGYTF. CDR3 DNA sequence: TGTGCCAGCAGCCCATCTGGGGGAGGGGGCTATGGCTACACCTTC.

The rearrangement joins TRBV5-6 to TRBJ2-4; D may be TRBD1 (5 bases). This CDR3 has 13 amino acids. Germline values: CDR1 SGHDT, CDR2 YYEEEE. With 0 bases removed from V and 12 bases from J, the gap between germline ends came to 13 bases. CDR3 sequence reads: CASSLGSLDSQYF. The CDR3 DNA reads TGTGCCAGCAGCTTGGGTTCGTTAGACAGTCAGTACTTC.

The V and J genes are TRBV6-6 and TRBJ2-1; possibly TRBD2 for D (5 bases). Per the germline V gene, CDR1 is MNHNY and CDR2 is SVGAGI (reference sequence). Trimming removed 4 bases from V and 13 bases from J, with 14 bases in between. The CDR3 contains 12 residues. CDR3 amino acids: CASSSTGRGQFF. The CDR3 DNA reads TGTGCCAGCAGTTCCACGGGCCGGGGACAGTTCTTC.

The chain employs TRBV6-6 and TRBJ1-1; D unresolved. CDR3 size: 15 residues. Per the germline V gene, CDR1 is MNHNY and CDR2 is SVGAGI (reference sequence). V lost 0 bases, J lost 7 bases, and 15 bases lay in between. CDR3: CASSYSAGVSDEAFF. The DNA of the CDR3 is TGTGCCAGCAGTTACTCCGCCGGGGTCTCAGATGAAGCTTTCTTT.